The 9 T cell receptor beta chains in this list originate from one sample, sequenced in a study of neurological immune-mediated disorders. TCRdb reprocessed the 5' RACE reads via MiXCR and lists one record per CDR3 protein. The sample carries some 100,000 distinct CDR3 sequences, around 14% recorded once. The time point: longitudinal time-point 2. Specimen: PBMCs. The receptor source for this set is a female donor with HTLV-1-associated myelopathy (HAM/TSP).

This clonotype was seen ten or more times. At one boundary the junction diverges from the germline segment, which might be a read error. This chain uses TRBV4-3 with TRBJ2-1; the D is unclear. CDR1 is LGHNA, CDR2 YSLEER, per germline. The CDR3 length is 15 residues. The CDR3 sequence is CASSQSRYGYSEQFF. The CDR3 DNA reads TGCGCCAGCAGCCAAAGTCGGTACGGGTACAGTGAGCAGTTCTTC.

This clonotype occurred many times. The chain has TRBV12-3 or TRBV12-4 and TRBJ2-4; the D call may be TRBD1 or TRBD2 (5 bases each). Trimming took off 4 bases at V and 0 bases at J, with 13 bases between the two ends. CDR3 length: 16 residues. The CDR3 DNA sequence: TGTGCCAGCAGTTACCGGGACGGCCTAGCCAAAAACATTCAGTACTTC. Its protein product is CASSYRDGLAKNIQYF.

The rearrangement uses TRBV4-1 and TRBJ1-1; D is uncertain. Trimming removed 5 bases at V and 5 bases at J, with 18 bases between. The germline V gene encodes CDR1 MGHRA and CDR2 YSYEKL. This CDR3 spans 15 amino acids. The CDR3 bases are TGCGCCAGCAGCTACGGGGTCCCGGGGAAAACTGAAGCTTTCTTT. It translates to CASSYGVPGKTEAFF.

This clonotype was detected ten times or more. This chain links TRBV5-1 with TRBJ2-3; D gene ambiguous. CDR1 and CDR2 from the germline V gene are SGHRS and YFSETQ. Trimming removed 0 bases from V and 4 bases from J, with 12 bases in between. This CDR3 contains 15 residues. Here the CDR3 reads CASSLAGPVADTQYF. Here the CDR3 DNA reads TGCGCCAGCAGCTTGGCCGGGCCGGTGGCAGATACGCAGTATTTT. Full variable domain (rest looked up from reference TRBV5-1 and TRBJ2-3): KAGVTQTPRYLIKTRGQQVTLSCSPISGHRSVSWYQQTPGQGLQFLFEYFSETQRNKGNFPGRFSGRQFSNSRSEMNVSTLELGDSALYLCASSLAGPVADTQYFGPGTRLTVL.

Comment on this clonotype: A much larger clonotype is one base distant, so this may be a read error. This chain uses TRBV5-1 with TRBJ2-1; TRBD1 matches 7 bases. The J segment lost 4 bases and the V segment lost 4 bases, leaving 5 bases of the junction unmatched. Germline values: CDR1 SGHRS, CDR2 YFSETQ. This CDR3 has 14 amino acids. CDR3 in amino acids: CASSHGQEYNEQFF. The DNA for the CDR3 is TGCGCCAGCAGCCACGGACAGGAATACAATGAGCAGTTCTTC.

This clonotype was seen many times. This sequence joins TRBV7-2 and TRBJ1-2; D is undetermined. Germline assignment: CDR1 SGHTA and CDR2 FQGNSA. CDR3 size: 12 residues. Deletions cut 4 bases from V and 2 bases from J, with 5 bases between. The CDR3 nucleotides read TGTGCCAGCAGCTATGACAACTATGGCTACACCTTC. Residues: CASSYDNYGYTF. The whole variable domain, remainder taken from reference TRBV7-2 and TRBJ1-2, is GAGVSQSPSNKVTEKGKDVELRCDPISGHTALYWYRQSLGQGLEFLIYFQGNSAPDKSGLPSDRFSAERTGGSVSTLTIQRTQQEDSAVYLCASSYDNYGYTFGSGTRLTVV.

This clonotype was counted many times. The V gene is TRBV28, the J gene TRBJ2-7; TRBD2 might be the D (5 bases). This CDR3 has 15 residues. Trimming left V 7 bases short and J 7 bases short, with 23 bases between. Germline CDR1 MDHEN, CDR2 SYDVKM. The CDR3 sequence: CASTPGGVRFWEQYF. For the CDR3, the DNA is TGTGCCAGCACCCCTGGAGGCGTAAGGTTTTGGGAGCAGTACTTC.

This clonotype was detected many times. The V call is TRBV12-3 or TRBV12-4, the J call TRBJ1-6; the match to TRBD1 covers 7 bases. Germline trimming cut 4 bases from V and 4 bases from J; bases unmatched to any gene: 4. The CDR3 loop spans 15 amino acids. Written as DNA, the CDR3 is TGTGCCAGCAGTTCCAAGACAGGGTATAATTCACCCCTCCACTTT. Protein product: CASSSKTGYNSPLHF.

A note on this clonotype: Since a much larger clone is just one base distant, this may be a read error. The chain has TRBV6-5 and TRBJ2-7; 7 bases agree with TRBD1. This CDR3 is 12 amino acids long. Germline V lookup: CDR1 MNHEY, CDR2 SVGAGI. The CDR3 coding sequence is TGTTCCACCTCGCAGGGGGCCTACGAGCAGTACTTC. It specifies CSTSQGAYEQYF.